This record covers a single T cell receptor (beta chain). Clones were read by immunoSEQ multiplex PCR, and TCRdb kept only the in-frame ones, dropping some. The sample lists around 130,000 clones, around nine tenths occurring once. The data were obtained in a study of PD-1 blockade in mismatch repair-deficient tumors. V shed 6 bases, J shed 5 bases, and the junction held 11 bases outside the gene matches. The CDR3 has 16 amino acids. CDR1 SNHLY and CDR2 FYNNEI come from the germline V gene. Sample: peripheral blood, taken almost 74 weeks after starting pembrolizumab. The source is an adult with mismatch repair-deficient cancer. The V call is TRBV2, the J call TRBJ2-5, with 11 positions matching TRBD1. CDR3 protein: CASRRRTGGPGETQYF. CDR3 bases: TGTGCCAGCAGGAGGAGGACAGGGGGCCCGGGGGAGACCCAGTACTTC.